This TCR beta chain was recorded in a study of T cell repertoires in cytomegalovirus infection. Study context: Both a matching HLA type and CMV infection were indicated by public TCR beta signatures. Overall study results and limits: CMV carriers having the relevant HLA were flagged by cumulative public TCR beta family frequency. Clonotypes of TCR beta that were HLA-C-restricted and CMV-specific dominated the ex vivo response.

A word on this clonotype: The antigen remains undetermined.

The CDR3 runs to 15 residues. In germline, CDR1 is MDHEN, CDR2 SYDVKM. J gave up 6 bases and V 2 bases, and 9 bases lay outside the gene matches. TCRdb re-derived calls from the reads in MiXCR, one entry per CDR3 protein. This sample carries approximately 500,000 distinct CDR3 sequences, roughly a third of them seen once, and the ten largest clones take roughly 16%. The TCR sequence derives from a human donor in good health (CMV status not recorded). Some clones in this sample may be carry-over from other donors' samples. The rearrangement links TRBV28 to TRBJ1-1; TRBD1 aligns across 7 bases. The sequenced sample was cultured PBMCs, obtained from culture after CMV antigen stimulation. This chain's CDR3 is CASSLPLTGRAEAFF. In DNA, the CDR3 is TGTGCCAGCAGTTTACCCCTGACAGGGCGGGCTGAAGCTTTCTTT.